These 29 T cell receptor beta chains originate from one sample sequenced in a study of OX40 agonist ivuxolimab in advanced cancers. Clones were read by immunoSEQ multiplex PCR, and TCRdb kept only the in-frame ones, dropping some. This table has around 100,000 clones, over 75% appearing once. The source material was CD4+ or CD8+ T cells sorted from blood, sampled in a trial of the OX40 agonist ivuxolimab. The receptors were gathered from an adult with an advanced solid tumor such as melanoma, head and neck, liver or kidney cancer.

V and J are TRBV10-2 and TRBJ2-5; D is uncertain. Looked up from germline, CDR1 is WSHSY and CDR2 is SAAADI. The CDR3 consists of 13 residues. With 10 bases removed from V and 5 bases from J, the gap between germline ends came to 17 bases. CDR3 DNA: TGCGCCACCTCGACCCCGCCGAGGGAGACCCAGTACTTC. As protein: CATSTPPRETQYF.

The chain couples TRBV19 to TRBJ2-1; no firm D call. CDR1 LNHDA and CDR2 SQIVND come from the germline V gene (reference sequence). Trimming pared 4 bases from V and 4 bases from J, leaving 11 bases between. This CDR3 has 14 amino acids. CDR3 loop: CASSKGYLYNEQFF. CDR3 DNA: TGTGCCAGTAGTAAGGGTTACCTTTACAATGAGCAGTTCTTC.

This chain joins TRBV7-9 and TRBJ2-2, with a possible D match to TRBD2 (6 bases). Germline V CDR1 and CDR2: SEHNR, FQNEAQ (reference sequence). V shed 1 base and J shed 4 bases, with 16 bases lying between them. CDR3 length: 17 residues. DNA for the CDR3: TGTGCCAGCAGCTTAGAGTCTTGGGGACTTTCCACCGGGGAGCTGTTTTTT. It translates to CASSLESWGLSTGELFF.

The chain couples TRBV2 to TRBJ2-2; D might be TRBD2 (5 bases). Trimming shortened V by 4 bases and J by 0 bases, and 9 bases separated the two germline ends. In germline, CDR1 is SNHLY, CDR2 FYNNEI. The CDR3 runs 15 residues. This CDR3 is CASSGALANTGELFF. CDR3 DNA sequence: TGTGCCAGCAGTGGGGCACTAGCGAACACCGGGGAGCTGTTTTTT.

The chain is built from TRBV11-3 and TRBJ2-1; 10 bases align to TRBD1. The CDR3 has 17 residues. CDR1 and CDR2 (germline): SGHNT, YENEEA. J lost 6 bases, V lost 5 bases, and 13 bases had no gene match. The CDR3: CASSRGQGDYLGNEQFF. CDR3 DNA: TGTGCCAGCAGCCGCGGACAGGGGGATTATCTAGGCAATGAGCAGTTCTTC.

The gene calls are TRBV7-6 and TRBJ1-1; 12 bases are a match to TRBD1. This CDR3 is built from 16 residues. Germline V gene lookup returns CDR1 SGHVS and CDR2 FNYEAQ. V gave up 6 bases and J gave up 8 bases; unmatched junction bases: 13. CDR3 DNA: TGTGCCAGCAGTCACGCGGGACAGGGGGCGCGGGTGGAAGCTTTCTTT. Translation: CASSHAGQGARVEAFF.

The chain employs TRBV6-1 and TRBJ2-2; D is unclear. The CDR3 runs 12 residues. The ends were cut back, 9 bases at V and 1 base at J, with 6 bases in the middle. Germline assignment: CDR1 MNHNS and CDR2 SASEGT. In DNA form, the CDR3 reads TGTGCCAGTCACCAGAACACCGGGGAGCTGTTTTTT. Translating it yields CASHQNTGELFF.

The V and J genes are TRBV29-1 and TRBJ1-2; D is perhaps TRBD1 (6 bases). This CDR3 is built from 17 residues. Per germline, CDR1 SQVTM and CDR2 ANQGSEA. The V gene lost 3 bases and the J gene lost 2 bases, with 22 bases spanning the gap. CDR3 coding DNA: TGCAGCGTTGATAGGGTAGGACAGAATCTCGTGAACTATGGCTACACCTTC. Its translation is CSVDRVGQNLVNYGYTF.

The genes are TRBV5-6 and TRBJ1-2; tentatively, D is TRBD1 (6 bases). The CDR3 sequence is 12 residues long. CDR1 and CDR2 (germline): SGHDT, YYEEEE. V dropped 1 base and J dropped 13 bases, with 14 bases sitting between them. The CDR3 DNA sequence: TGTGCCAGCAGCTTGACGGTTCAGGGGATCACCTTC. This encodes CASSLTVQGITF. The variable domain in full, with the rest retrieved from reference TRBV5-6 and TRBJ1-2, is DAGVTQSPTHLIKTRGQQVTLRCSPKSGHDTVSWYQQALGQGPQFIFQYYEEEERQRGNFPDRFSGHQFPNYSSELNVNALLLGDSALYLCASSLTVQGITFGSGTRLTVV.

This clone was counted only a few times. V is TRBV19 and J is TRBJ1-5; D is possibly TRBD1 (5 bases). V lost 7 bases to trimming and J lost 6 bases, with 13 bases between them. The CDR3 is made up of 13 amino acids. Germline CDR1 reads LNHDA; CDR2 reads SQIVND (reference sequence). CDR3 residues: CASKGQGGQPQHF. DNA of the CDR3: TGTGCCAGTAAGGGGCAGGGTGGTCAGCCCCAGCATTTT.

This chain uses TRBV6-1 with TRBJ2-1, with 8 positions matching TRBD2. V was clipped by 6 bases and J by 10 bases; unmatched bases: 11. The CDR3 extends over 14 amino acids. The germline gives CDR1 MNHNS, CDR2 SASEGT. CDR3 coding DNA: TGTGCCAGCAGGAGACTAGCGCTGGGCAACGAGCAGTTCTTC. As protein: CASRRLALGNEQFF.

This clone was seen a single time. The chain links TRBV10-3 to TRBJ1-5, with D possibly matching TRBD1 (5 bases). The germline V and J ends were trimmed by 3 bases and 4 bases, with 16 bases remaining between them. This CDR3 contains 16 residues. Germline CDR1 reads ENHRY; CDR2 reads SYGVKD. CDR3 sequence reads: CAISDPGRGGNQPQHF. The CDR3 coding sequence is TGTGCCATCAGTGACCCGGGGAGGGGAGGGAATCAGCCCCAGCATTTT.

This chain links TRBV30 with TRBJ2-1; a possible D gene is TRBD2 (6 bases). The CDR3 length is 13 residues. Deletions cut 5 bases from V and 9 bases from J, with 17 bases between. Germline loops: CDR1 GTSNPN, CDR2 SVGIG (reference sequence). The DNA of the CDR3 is TGTGCCTGGGGGGGGACTGCCTTTAGTGAGCAGTTCTTC. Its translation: CAWGGTAFSEQFF.

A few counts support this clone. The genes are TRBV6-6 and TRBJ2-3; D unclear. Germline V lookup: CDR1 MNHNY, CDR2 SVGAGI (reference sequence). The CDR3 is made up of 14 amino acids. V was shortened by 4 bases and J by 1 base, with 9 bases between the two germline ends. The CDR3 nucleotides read TGTGCCAGCAGTTCGTGGGGTGGCACAGATACGCAGTATTTT. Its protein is CASSSWGGTDTQYF.

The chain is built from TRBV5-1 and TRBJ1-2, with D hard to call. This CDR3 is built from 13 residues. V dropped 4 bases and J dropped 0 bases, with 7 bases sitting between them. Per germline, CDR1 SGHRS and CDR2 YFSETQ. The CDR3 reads CASSAGTNYGYTF. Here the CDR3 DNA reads TGCGCCAGCAGCGCGGGAACTAACTATGGCTACACCTTC.

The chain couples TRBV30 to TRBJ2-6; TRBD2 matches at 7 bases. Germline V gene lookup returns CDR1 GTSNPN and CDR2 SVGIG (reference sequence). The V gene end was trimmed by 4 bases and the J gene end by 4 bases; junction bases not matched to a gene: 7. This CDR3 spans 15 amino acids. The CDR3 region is CAWKGGRAGANVLTF. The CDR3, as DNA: TGTGCCTGGAAGGGCGGGAGAGCCGGGGCCAACGTCCTGACTTTC. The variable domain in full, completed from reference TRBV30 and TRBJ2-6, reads SQTIHQWPATLVQPVGSPLSLECTVEGTSNPNLYWYRQAAGRGLQLLFYSVGIGQISSEVPQNLSASRPQDRQFILSSKKLLLSDSGFYLCAWKGGRAGANVLTFGAGSRLTVL.

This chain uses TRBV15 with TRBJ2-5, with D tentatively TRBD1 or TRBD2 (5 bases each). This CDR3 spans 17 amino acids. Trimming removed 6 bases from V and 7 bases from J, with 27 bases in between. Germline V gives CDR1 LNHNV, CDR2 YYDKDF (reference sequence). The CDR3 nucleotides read TGTGCCACCAGTCCCCTACCAAGGGGCAGGGCAGGAGGGACCCAGTACTTC. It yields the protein CATSPLPRGRAGGTQYF.

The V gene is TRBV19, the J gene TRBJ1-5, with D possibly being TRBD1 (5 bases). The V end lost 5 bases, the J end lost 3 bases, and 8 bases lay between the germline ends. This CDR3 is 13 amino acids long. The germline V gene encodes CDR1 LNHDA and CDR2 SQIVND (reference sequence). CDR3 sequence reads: CASSSGPNQPQHF. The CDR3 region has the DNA TGTGCCAGTAGTTCGGGGCCCAATCAGCCCCAGCATTTT.

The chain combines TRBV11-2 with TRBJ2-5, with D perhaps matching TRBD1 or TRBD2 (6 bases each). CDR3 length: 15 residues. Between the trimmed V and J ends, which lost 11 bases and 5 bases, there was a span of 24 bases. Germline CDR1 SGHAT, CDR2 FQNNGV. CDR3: CAASPGTRGGETQYF. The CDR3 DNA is TGTGCCGCGTCCCCAGGTACCAGAGGGGGGGAGACCCAGTACTTC.

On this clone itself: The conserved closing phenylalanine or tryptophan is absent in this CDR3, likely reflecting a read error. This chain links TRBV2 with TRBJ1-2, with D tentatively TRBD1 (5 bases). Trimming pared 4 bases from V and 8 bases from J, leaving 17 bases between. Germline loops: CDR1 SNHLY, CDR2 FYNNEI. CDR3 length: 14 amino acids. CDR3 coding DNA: TGTGCCAGCAGTGGGGACTCTACCAAAGGGGGCTACACCCTC. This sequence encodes CASSGDSTKGGYTL.

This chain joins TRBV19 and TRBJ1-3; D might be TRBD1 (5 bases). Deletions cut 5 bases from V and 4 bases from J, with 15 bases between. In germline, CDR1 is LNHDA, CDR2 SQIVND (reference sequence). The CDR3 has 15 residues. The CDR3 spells CASSPRSGGGNTIYF. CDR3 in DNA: TGTGCCAGTAGTCCCCGGTCTGGGGGAGGAAACACCATATATTTT. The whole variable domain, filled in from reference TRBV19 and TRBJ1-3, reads DGGITQSPKYLFRKEGQNVTLSCEQNLNHDAMYWYRQDPGQGLRLIYYSQIVNDFQKGDIAEGYSVSREKKESFPLTVTSAQKNPTAFYLCASSPRSGGGNTIYFGEGSWLTVV.

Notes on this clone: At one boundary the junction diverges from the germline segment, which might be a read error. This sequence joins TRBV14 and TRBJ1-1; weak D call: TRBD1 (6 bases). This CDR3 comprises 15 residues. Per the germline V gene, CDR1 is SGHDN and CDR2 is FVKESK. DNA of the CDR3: TGTGCCAGCAGCAAAGATCCAGGGGTGGCCACTGAAGCTTTCTTT. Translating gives CASSKDPGVATEAFF.

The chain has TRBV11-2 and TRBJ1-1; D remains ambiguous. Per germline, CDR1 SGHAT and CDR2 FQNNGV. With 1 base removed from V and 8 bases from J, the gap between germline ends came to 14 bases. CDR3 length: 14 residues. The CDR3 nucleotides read TGTGCCAGCAGCTTAGGCGACCGCGTTAGGGAAGCTTTCTTT. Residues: CASSLGDRVREAFF.

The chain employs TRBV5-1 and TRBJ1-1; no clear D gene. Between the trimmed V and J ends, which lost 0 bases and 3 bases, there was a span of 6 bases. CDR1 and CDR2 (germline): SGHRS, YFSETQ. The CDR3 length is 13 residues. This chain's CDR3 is CASSLGSDTEAFF. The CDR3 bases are TGCGCCAGCAGCTTGGGGAGCGACACTGAAGCTTTCTTT. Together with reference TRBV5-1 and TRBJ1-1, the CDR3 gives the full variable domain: KAGVTQTPRYLIKTRGQQVTLSCSPISGHRSVSWYQQTPGQGLQFLFEYFSETQRNKGNFPGRFSGRQFSNSRSEMNVSTLELGDSALYLCASSLGSDTEAFFGQGTRLTVV.

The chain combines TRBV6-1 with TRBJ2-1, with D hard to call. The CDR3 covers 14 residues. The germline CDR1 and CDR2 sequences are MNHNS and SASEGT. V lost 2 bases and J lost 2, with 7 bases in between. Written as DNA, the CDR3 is TGTGCCAGCAGTGAAACCTGGGCCTACAATGAGCAGTTCTTC. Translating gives CASSETWAYNEQFF.

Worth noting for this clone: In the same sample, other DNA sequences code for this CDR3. This CDR3 reads CASSLQGNTEAFF. CDR3 DNA sequence: TGCGCCAGCAGCTTACAGGGAAACACTGAAGCTTTCTTT. The V call is TRBV5-1, the J call TRBJ1-1; possible D gene TRBD1, 6 bases. CDR1 and CDR2 (germline): SGHRS, YFSETQ. Trimming took 2 bases from V and 2 from J, leaving 7 bases between them. The CDR3 runs to 13 residues.

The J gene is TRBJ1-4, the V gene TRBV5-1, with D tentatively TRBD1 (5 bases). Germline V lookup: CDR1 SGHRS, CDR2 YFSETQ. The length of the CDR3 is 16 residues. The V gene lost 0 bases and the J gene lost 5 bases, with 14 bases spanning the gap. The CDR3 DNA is TGCGCCAGCAGCTTGGCTGGGAGGGGTGACAATGAAAAACTGTTTTTT. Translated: CASSLAGRGDNEKLFF.

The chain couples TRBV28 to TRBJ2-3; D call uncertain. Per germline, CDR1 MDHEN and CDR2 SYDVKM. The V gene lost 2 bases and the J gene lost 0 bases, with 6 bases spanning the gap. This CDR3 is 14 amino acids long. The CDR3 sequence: CASSLGASTDTQYF. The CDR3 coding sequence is TGTGCCAGCAGTTTAGGAGCGAGCACAGATACGCAGTATTTT.

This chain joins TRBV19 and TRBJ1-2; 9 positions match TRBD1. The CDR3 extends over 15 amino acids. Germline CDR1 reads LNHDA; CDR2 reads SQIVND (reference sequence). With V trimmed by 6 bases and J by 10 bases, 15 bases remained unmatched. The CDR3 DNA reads TGTGCCAGTAGCTTGATTCGGGACAGGGTCAATTCCTACACCTTC. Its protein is CASSLIRDRVNSYTF.